The sequence of this TCR beta chain was determined in a study of CD8 T cells in Susac syndrome. Trimming stripped 1 base from V and 3 bases from J, with 10 bases between. CDR1 and CDR2 (germline): GTSNPN, SVGIG (reference sequence). This CDR3 is built from 13 residues. Sequencing of TCR beta was performed on blood CD8+ and CD4+ T cells. Findings of the study overall: The study's TCR sequencing and HLA analysis covered a relatively small number of individuals, and the study acknowledged this.

Worth noting for this clonotype: The antigen is unknown.

An input of about 0.45 to 1 ug of RNA was subjected to reverse transcription using random hexamers. MiXCR was run by TCRdb on the immunoSEQ multiplex PCR reads, yielding one entry per CDR3 protein. The sample yields tens of thousands of distinct CDR3 sequences, under 95% seen once. This TCR was recovered from a human donor in good health. The chain has TRBV30 and TRBJ2-7, with D possibly being TRBD2 (6 bases). Material for sequencing was CD8+ T cells from PBMCs. The CDR3 protein is CAWSAGGGYEQYF. Written as DNA, the CDR3 is TGTGCCTGGAGTGCTGGGGGAGGCTACGAGCAGTACTTC.